This TCR beta chain was identified in a study of blood T cell repertoires in COVID-19. CDR3 length: 17 residues. The trim removed 5 bases at V and 1 base at J, leaving 12 bases unmatched. Per the germline V gene, CDR1 is SGHRS and CDR2 is YFSETQ. In the authors' methods: Quantification of nucleated cells was approximated via reference gene primer amplification. TCRdb keeps only in-frame clones here, not all; method: immunoSEQ multiplex PCR. Clone size and V and J calls were adopted from that table, with D and trimming inferred from the DNA. The sample includes more than 70,000 clones, approximately 86% of them seen just once.

The J gene is TRBJ2-1, the V gene TRBV5-1; 7 bases are shared with TRBD1. The material sequenced was peripheral blood. This receptor was taken from an elderly man with active or convalescent COVID-19. The CDR3 DNA is TGCGCCAGCAGTCAAACGGGACAGCCAATATCCTACAATGAGCAGTTCTTC. Translation gives CASSQTGQPISYNEQFF.